The 26 T cell receptor beta chains presented below share a single source sample, sequenced in a study of preoperative IRX-2 immunotherapy in early breast cancer. Sequencing used immunoSEQ multiplex PCR; TCRdb keeps in-frame clones, though not all of them. The sample gives 870 or so clones, about 80% of which show up once; under 25% is in the top ten. Noted treatment: preoperative locoregional IRX-2 cytokine immunotherapy. Source: tumor tissue, taken before IRX-2 immunotherapy. The source of these receptors is a human donor with breast cancer.

This sequence joins TRBV19 and TRBJ2-7; perhaps TRBD2 as D (5 bases). The germline V gene has CDR1 LNHDA and CDR2 SQIVND (reference sequence). Deletions cut 5 bases from V and 3 bases from J, with 11 bases between. This CDR3 is built from 13 residues. The CDR3 loop reads CASSPGLLYEQYF. The CDR3 DNA follows: TGTGCCAGTAGTCCTGGACTCCTCTACGAGCAGTACTTC.

The rearrangement joins TRBV14 to TRBJ2-2, with 8 bases identical to TRBD1. CDR3 size: 16 residues. The V segment lost 0 bases and the J segment 4 bases; nucleotides outside the gene matches: 4. Germline-derived CDR1 and CDR2 are SGHDN and FVKESK. As DNA, the CDR3 is TGTGCCAGCAGCCAAGAGGACAGGGCGGTCACCGGGGAGCTGTTTTTT. Its protein is CASSQEDRAVTGELFF.

This clone counts as large. The chain combines TRBV11-3 with TRBJ2-7; TRBD1 matches 8 bases. The CDR3 has 18 amino acids. Germline-derived CDR1 and CDR2 are SGHNT and YENEEA. The junction had 18 bases not matched to a gene; V was cut back by 5 bases and J by 3 bases. The CDR3 sequence: CASSPRFPPGQDNYEQYV. As DNA, the CDR3 is TGTGCCAGCAGCCCTCGTTTTCCACCGGGACAGGATAACTACGAGCAGTACGTC.

The chain employs TRBV15 and TRBJ2-1; 15 bases agree with TRBD2. J gave up 9 bases and V 5 bases, and 5 bases lay outside the gene matches. The CDR3 has 15 residues. CDR1 LNHNV and CDR2 YYDKDF come from the germline V gene (reference sequence). The CDR3 spells CATSPGTSGRIEQFF. DNA for the CDR3: TGTGCCACCAGCCCTGGGACTAGCGGGAGGATTGAGCAGTTCTTC.

V is TRBV6-8 and J is TRBJ2-3; D is perhaps TRBD1 (6 bases). This CDR3 has 15 residues. V lost 8 bases, J lost 0 bases, and 15 bases lay in between. Germline V lookup: CDR1 MNHGY, CDR2 SAAAGT. As DNA, the CDR3 is TGTGCCAGCCGAAACGACAGGTCTAGCACAGATACGCAGTATTTT. Protein sequence: CASRNDRSSTDTQYF.

CDR3 sequence (DNA): TGTGCCAGCTCACCCGCCAGGGGGCCGGAGGAGCAGTACTTC. As protein: CASSPARGPEEQYF. The chain employs TRBV18 and TRBJ2-7; 8 positions match TRBD1. V gave up 3 bases and J gave up 7 bases; unmatched junction bases: 8. The CDR3 is 14 residues long. Germline loops: CDR1 KGHSH, CDR2 LQKENI. The complete variable domain, with remaining parts taken from reference TRBV18 and TRBJ2-7, reads NAGVMQNPRHLVRRRGQEARLRCSPMKGHSHVYWYRQLPEEGLKFMVYLQKENIIDESGMPKERFSAEFPKEGPSILRIQQVVRGDSAAYFCASSPARGPEEQYFGPGTRLTVT.

The rearrangement joins TRBV9 to TRBJ2-7; D remains ambiguous. Trimming took off 5 bases at V and 13 bases at J, with 28 bases between the two ends. The length of the CDR3 is 15 residues. Germline V gene data show CDR1 as SGDLS and CDR2 as YYNGEE. DNA for the CDR3: TGTGCCAGCAGTGAAGCAGCCGTTCTCAATTCGGTATCATACGTC. Translation: CASSEAAVLNSVSYV.

The chain links TRBV9 to TRBJ1-5, with a tentative D call TRBD1 (5 bases). Germline CDR1 is SGDLS and CDR2 is YYNGEE. The CDR3 consists of 15 residues. V dropped 4 bases and J dropped 5 bases, with 16 bases sitting between them. CDR3 in amino acids: CASSLVTWGDQPQHF. The DNA for the CDR3 is TGTGCCAGCAGCTTGGTCACTTGGGGGGATCAGCCCCAGCATTTT.

This clone was detected only a few times. This rearrangement joins TRBV6-8 to TRBJ2-6; 9 nucleotides match TRBD2. There are 17 residues in the CDR3. CDR1 is MNHGY, CDR2 SAAAGT, per germline. The J segment lost 1 base and the V segment lost 7 bases, leaving 8 bases of the junction unmatched. CDR3 region: CASTLAGGRSGANVLTF. CDR3 coding DNA: TGTGCCAGCACCTTGGCGGGAGGGCGATCTGGGGCCAACGTCCTGACTTTC.

The chain uses TRBV7-1 and TRBJ2-7; TRBD2 matches 9 bases. TRBV7-1 is recorded as an ORF, its role being uncertain. Trimming cost V 5 bases and J 6 bases; bases outside gene matches: 11. The CDR3 consists of 15 residues. The CDR3 loop reads CASSPSWREGSEQYF. In DNA, the CDR3 is TGTGCCAGCAGCCCTAGTTGGCGGGAGGGCTCCGAGCAGTACTTC.

As regards this clone: A read error may account for a junction end that differs from germline. X is used for the amino acid whose nucleotide is unread or ambiguous. The chain couples TRBV28 to TRBJ1-1; D is possibly TRBD1 (6 bases). CDR3 length equals 13 residues. Germline lookup yields CDR1 MDHEN and CDR2 SYDVKM. The CDR3 coding sequence is TGTGCCAGCAGTACTGGACAGAACACTGAAGYTTTCTTT. Translated: CASSTGQNTEXFF.

The V and J genes are TRBV14 and TRBJ1-6, with a possible D match to TRBD1 (5 bases). The ends were cut back, 1 base at V and 7 bases at J, with 11 bases in the middle. Germline CDR1 SGHDN, CDR2 FVKESK. The CDR3 consists of 15 residues. The CDR3 bases are TGTGCCAGCAGCCAAGGACAGCATCCAAATTCACCCCTCCACTTT. Its translation: CASSQGQHPNSPLHF.

This clone is categorized as large (0.1 to 1%). This same CDR3 is encoded by further DNA sequences in the sample. J is TRBJ2-3 and V is TRBV19; D call uncertain. V was trimmed by 3 bases and J by 1 base, leaving 2 bases between them. The CDR3 extends over 12 amino acids. Germline assignment: CDR1 LNHDA and CDR2 SQIVND (reference sequence). The CDR3 coding sequence is TGTGCCAGTAGTATTGGCACAGATACGCAGTATTTT. It encodes CASSIGTDTQYF.

This clone came up a few times. The chain is built from TRBV11-3 and TRBJ2-1, with TRBD2 matching 9 bases. The CDR3 is 16 residues long. Germline CDR1 and CDR2: SGHNT and YENEEA. Trimming cost V 3 bases and J 7 bases; bases outside gene matches: 10. CDR3 loop: CASSLFGASGKNEQFF. CDR3 nucleotides: TGTGCCAGCAGCTTGTTTGGGGCTAGCGGGAAAAATGAGCAGTTCTTC.

V is TRBV29-1 and J is TRBJ1-3; D remains unclear. With 5 bases removed from V and 3 bases from J, the gap between germline ends came to 8 bases. This CDR3 is built from 12 residues. Germline CDR1 reads SQVTM; CDR2 reads ANQGSEA. The CDR3: CSVRTDGNTIYF. The CDR3 region has the DNA TGCAGCGTTCGGACCGATGGAAACACCATATATTTT.

J is TRBJ2-3 and V is TRBV5-1; D call uncertain. V was clipped by 2 bases and J by 3 bases, with 10 bases between them. The CDR3 length is 14 residues. The V gene's germline CDR1 is SGHRS and CDR2 YFSETQ. CDR3 sequence: CASSFDDLTDTQYF. The CDR3 coding sequence is TGCGCCAGCAGCTTCGACGATTTAACAGATACGCAGTATTTT.

The J gene is TRBJ1-3, the V gene TRBV19; no firm D call. CDR1 LNHDA and CDR2 SQIVND come from the germline V gene (reference sequence). This CDR3 region has 14 residues. V was clipped by 4 bases and J by 0 bases, with 7 bases between them. The CDR3 protein is CASSSYSSGNTIYF. CDR3 nucleotides: TGTGCCAGTAGTAGTTACAGCTCTGGAAACACCATATATTTT.

This chain connects TRBV6-8 to TRBJ2-3, with D possibly called TRBD1 or TRBD2 (5 bases each). Trimming stripped 5 bases from V and 2 bases from J, with 5 bases between. Germline lookup yields CDR1 MNHGY and CDR2 SAAAGT. The CDR3 runs to 12 residues. CDR3 loop: CASSGTTDTQYF. The DNA for the CDR3 is TGTGCCAGCAGTGGGACCACAGATACGCAGTATTTT.

V is TRBV7-1 and J is TRBJ2-3; D may match TRBD1 or TRBD2 (5 bases each). TRBV7-1 is assigned to the ORF class and has an uncertain function. This CDR3 contains 14 residues. V was pared by 4 bases and J by 3 bases, with 11 bases between. Here the CDR3 DNA reads TGTGCCAGCAGCTTAGACGGGGCAACAGATACGCAGTATTTT. Its protein product is CASSLDGATDTQYF.

The CDR3 sequence: CASSEYMDSNEKLFF. CDR3 sequence (DNA): TGCGCCAGCAGTGAGTATATGGATAGTAATGAAAAACTGTTTTTT. This chain uses TRBV10-1 with TRBJ1-4; D call uncertain. The CDR3 is 15 amino acids. V was pared by 1 base and J by 4 bases, with 10 bases between. The germline V gene encodes CDR1 WNHNN and CDR2 SYGVQD (reference sequence).

The gene calls are TRBV9 and TRBJ1-5, with D hard to call. Germline V gives CDR1 SGDLS, CDR2 YYNGEE. CDR3 length: 15 residues. V was trimmed by 5 bases and J by 6 bases, leaving 18 bases between them. CDR3 DNA sequence: TGTGCCAGCAGTCCCCTTAACAAGGGAAGTCAGCCCCAGCATTTT. It codes for CASSPLNKGSQPQHF.

The chain joins TRBV5-1 to TRBJ1-3; no reliable D call. CDR1 is SGHRS, CDR2 YFSETQ, per germline. V lost 0 bases to trimming and J lost 0 bases, with 10 bases between them. The CDR3 spans 16 residues. Written as DNA, the CDR3 is TGCGCCAGCAGCTTGGGAGGCTGGAACTCTGGAAACACCATATATTTT. This codes for CASSLGGWNSGNTIYF.

This clone is hyperexpanded (1% or more). The CDR3 nucleotides read TGTGCCAGTAGTCCGTTCGGCACAGGAAACACTGAAGCTTTCTTT. Residues: CASSPFGTGNTEAFF. The chain has TRBV19 and TRBJ1-1, with D tentatively TRBD1 (5 bases). CDR3 length equals 15 residues. V lost 5 bases to trimming and J lost 2 bases, with 15 bases between them. Germline lookup yields CDR1 LNHDA and CDR2 SQIVND (reference sequence).

V and J are TRBV23-1 and TRBJ2-7; possible D gene TRBD1, 6 bases. TRBV23-1 is an open reading frame, and its role is uncertain. V lost 6 bases and J lost 4, with 13 bases in between. There are 13 residues in the CDR3. CDR3 in DNA: TGCGCCAGCAGGGCAGGGGAAAAATACGAGCAGTACGTC. Translated: CASRAGEKYEQYV.

The rearrangement uses TRBV29-1 and TRBJ1-4, with 9 bases matching TRBD1. Germline loops: CDR1 SQVTM, CDR2 ANQGSEA. Trimming removed 5 bases from V and 5 bases from J; junction bases left unmatched: 6. This CDR3 contains 14 residues. As DNA, the CDR3 is TGCAGCGTTCCGGGACAGGGAACGAATGAAAAACTGTTTTTT. Translation: CSVPGQGTNEKLFF. The variable domain in full, with the rest retrieved from reference TRBV29-1 and TRBJ1-4, is SAVISQKPSRDICQRGTSLTIQCQVDSQVTMMFWYRQQPGQSLTLIATANQGSEATYESGFVIDKFPISRPNLTFSTLTVSNMSPEDSSIYLCSVPGQGTNEKLFFGSGTQLSVL.

The CDR3 sequence: CASSQFGQTETQYF. The CDR3 nucleotides are TGTGCCAGCAGCCAATTCGGGCAAACGGAGACCCAGTACTTC. The rearrangement links TRBV14 to TRBJ2-5; D is undetermined. CDR1 is SGHDN, CDR2 FVKESK, per germline. There are 14 residues in the CDR3. V lost 2 bases, J lost 5 bases, and 12 bases lay in between. Full variable domain (outside the CDR3, taken from reference TRBV14 and TRBJ2-5): EAGVTQFPSHSVIEKGQTVTLRCDPISGHDNLYWYRRVMGKEIKFLLHFVKESKQDESGMPNNRFLAERTGGTYSTLKVQPAELEDSGVYFCASSQFGQTETQYFGPGTRLLVL.